This TCR beta chain is drawn from a study of tumor-infiltrating lymphocytes in primary liver carcinoma. On this clonotype itself: The antigen remains unidentified.

Trimming took off 8 bases at V and 8 bases at J, with 18 bases between the two ends. Germline V lookup: CDR1 MNHEY, CDR2 SVGEGT. This CDR3 is built from 14 residues. Alongside blood RNA obtained from unsorted whole blood, germline DNA was also extracted. Findings and caveats of the study: Owing to bulk unsorted samples, no comparison was made between CD4+ and CD8+ repertoires.

A constant-region primer served to make TCR beta cDNA from about 500 ng total RNA. Generation of the TCR beta libraries relied on three nested multiplex PCR rounds using slightly modified ARM-PCR. TRBV1-TRBV30 forward primers and a C-beta reverse primer were used in the first two PCR rounds, which each ran for approximately 10 cycles. Via MiXCR, TCRdb re-called the multiplex PCR reads, giving one row per CDR3 protein. The sample has about 310,000 distinct CDR3 sequences, roughly 60% seen once. The chain is built from TRBV6-2 or TRBV6-3 and TRBJ2-2, with D tentatively TRBD1 (6 bases). Material: peripheral blood. This clonotype originated in a man in his forties with primary liver carcinoma and hepatitis B virus infection. The CDR3 nucleotides are TGTGCCAGCGGCCCCCTAAACAGGGTTGGGGAGCTGTTTTTT. Protein product: CASGPLNRVGELFF.